Below, 4 T cell receptor beta chains from the same sample are listed, as sequenced in a study of OX40 agonist ivuxolimab in advanced cancers. The library was made by the immunoSEQ multiplex PCR assay. What TCRdb holds here is the immuneACCESS table cut down to in-frame rearrangements. Part of the clones is not present; checked against another copy, under half of the missing clones reflect an unresolved V gene, and the others are unexplained. This sample is represented by tens of thousands of clones; over 70% of them were singletons. About 5.1% of the sample is held by the ten biggest clonotypes. The specimen was CD4+ or CD8+ T cells sorted from blood, collected in a trial of the OX40 agonist ivuxolimab. The receptor source for this set is an adult with an advanced solid tumor such as melanoma, head and neck, liver or kidney cancer.

The count of this clone is one. The V and J genes are TRBV2 and TRBJ1-4, with 9 bases matching TRBD1. V was pared by 2 bases and J by 8 bases, with 6 bases of the junction left unmatched. The CDR3 consists of 15 residues. Germline CDR1 SNHLY, CDR2 FYNNEI. The CDR3 loop reads CASSEPTGGREKLFF. In DNA, the CDR3 is TGTGCCAGCAGTGAACCGACAGGGGGAAGGGAAAAACTGTTTTTT.

The chain uses TRBV7-2 and TRBJ2-1; 12 bases match TRBD2. The CDR3 sequence is 17 residues long. Germline V gene lookup returns CDR1 SGHTA and CDR2 FQGNSA. Losses at the gene ends were 0 bases for V and 7 bases for J; bases not matched to a gene: 7. CDR3 residues: CASSLARGLAGRNEQFF. The CDR3 DNA sequence: TGTGCCAGCAGCTTAGCGCGTGGACTAGCGGGACGTAATGAGCAGTTCTTC.

In nucleotides, the CDR3 is TGTGCCAGCAGTTTAGGAGGTAGGGGCCACTTCAATCAGCCCCAGCATTTT. Protein product: CASSLGGRGHFNQPQHF. This rearrangement joins TRBV28 to TRBJ1-5; a weak D match, TRBD1 (5 bases). Germline V gene sequence: CDR1 MDHEN, CDR2 SYDVKM. Trimming left V 2 bases short and J 3 bases short, with 17 bases between. The CDR3 totals 17 residues.

V gene TRBV28 combines with J gene TRBJ2-7; 13 bases are shared with TRBD2. The CDR3 is 16 amino acids. V shed 2 bases and J 3 bases; nucleotides not matched to a gene: 4. Per the germline V gene, CDR1 is MDHEN and CDR2 is SYDVKM. CDR3: CASSLGTSGESYEQYF. In DNA, the CDR3 is TGTGCCAGCAGTTTAGGGACTAGCGGGGAGAGCTACGAGCAGTACTTC.